Presented here are 12 T cell receptor beta chains from one specimen sequenced in a study of blood T cell repertoires in COVID-19. Sequencing used immunoSEQ multiplex PCR; TCRdb keeps in-frame clones, though not all of them. The sample records about 200,000 clones, 85% to 90% being singletons. Sample: PBMCs or T cells enriched from blood (not recorded which). The receptors derive from a woman aged 25 to 45 with acute COVID-19.

The chain uses TRBV5-4 and TRBJ1-2; D possibly corresponds to TRBD1 (6 bases). The length of the CDR3 is 13 residues. Germline V gene lookup returns CDR1 SGHNT and CDR2 YYREEE (reference sequence). Trimming removed 7 bases from V and 2 bases from J, with 12 bases in between. The CDR3 reads CASAKGENYGYTF. Written as DNA, the CDR3 is TGTGCCAGCGCAAAGGGGGAAAACTATGGCTACACCTTC.

This sequence joins TRBV3-1 (or the pseudogene TRBV3-2) and TRBJ2-7, with D tentatively TRBD1 (7 bases). Germline CDR1 and CDR2: LGHDT and YNNKEL (reference sequence). The CDR3 has 11 residues. V dropped 10 bases and J dropped 5 bases, with 12 bases sitting between them. The chain's CDR3 is CATRRGDEQYF. The DNA of the CDR3 is TGTGCCACTCGCAGGGGGGACGAGCAGTACTTC.

The chain has TRBV19 and TRBJ1-5; 8 nucleotides match TRBD1. V was pared by 5 bases and J by 6 bases, with 6 bases of the junction left unmatched. CDR3 length: 14 amino acids. Germline CDR1 LNHDA, CDR2 SQIVND (reference sequence). The CDR3 bases are TGTGCCAGTAGTCTGGACAGGGTGCGTCAGCCCCAGCATTTT. Translated, it gives CASSLDRVRQPQHF.

The CDR3 DNA reads TGCGCCAGCAGCCGGACTAGCGGGGTCTACGAGCAGTACTTC. Translated: CASSRTSGVYEQYF. The chain has TRBV5-1 and TRBJ2-7, with 12 bases lining up with TRBD2. J was trimmed by 3 bases and V by 4 bases; bases with no gene match: 2. Looked up from germline, CDR1 is SGHRS and CDR2 is YFSETQ. CDR3 length equals 14 residues.

This chain connects TRBV20-1 to TRBJ1-4, with a tentative D call TRBD1 (5 bases). The CDR3 consists of 13 residues. Per germline, CDR1 DFQATT and CDR2 SNEGSKA (reference sequence). Trimming pared 3 bases from V and 8 bases from J, leaving 13 bases between. CDR3 coding DNA: TGCAGTGCTAGTTGGGGGGAGGGGGAAAAACTGTTTTTT. Translated: CSASWGEGEKLFF.

J is TRBJ1-3 and V is TRBV19, with TRBD1 matching over 11 bases. CDR1 is LNHDA, CDR2 SQIVND, per germline (reference sequence). V gave up 4 bases and J gave up 0 bases; unmatched junction bases: 2. CDR3 length: 16 amino acids. Here the CDR3 DNA reads TGTGCCAGTAGTACCGGGACAGGGGGCTCTGGAAACACCATATATTTT. Its protein is CASSTGTGGSGNTIYF. Using reference TRBV19 and TRBJ1-3 for the parts outside the CDR3, the full variable domain is DGGITQSPKYLFRKEGQNVTLSCEQNLNHDAMYWYRQDPGQGLRLIYYSQIVNDFQKGDIAEGYSVSREKKESFPLTVTSAQKNPTAFYLCASSTGTGGSGNTIYFGEGSWLTVV.

V gene TRBV29-1 combines with J gene TRBJ2-1; 8 nucleotides match TRBD2. The trim removed 2 bases at V and 5 bases at J, leaving 5 bases unmatched. CDR1 is SQVTM and CDR2 is ANQGSEA in the germline V gene. The length of the CDR3 is 14 residues. The CDR3, as DNA: TGCAGCGTTGAAACGGGGGGGGCCAACAATGAGCAGTTCTTC. Amino acid sequence: CSVETGGANNEQFF.

The V call is TRBV4-3, the J call TRBJ2-3; TRBD2 matches 13 bases. Per the germline V gene, CDR1 is LGHNA and CDR2 is YSLEER. The CDR3 is made up of 16 amino acids. V trimming: 3 bases; J trimming: 3 bases; junction bases outside the gene matches: 3. The chain's CDR3 is CASSQGLAGPTDTQYF. CDR3 nucleotides: TGCGCCAGCAGCCAGGGACTAGCGGGGCCAACAGATACGCAGTATTTT.

The V call is TRBV28, the J call TRBJ1-6; 7 bases line up with TRBD1. The trim removed 5 bases at V and 0 bases at J, leaving 10 bases unmatched. Germline CDR1 MDHEN, CDR2 SYDVKM. The CDR3 runs 18 residues. CDR3 DNA: TGTGCCAGCAGTACTATCCAGGACAGGTTCTCCTATAATTCACCCCTCCACTTT. It is translated as CASSTIQDRFSYNSPLHF.

The V gene is TRBV19, the J gene TRBJ2-1; TRBD2 matches at 8 bases. This CDR3 is built from 15 residues. V was clipped by 1 base and J by 4 bases; unmatched bases: 3. Germline CDR1 is LNHDA and CDR2 is SQIVND (reference sequence). This chain's CDR3 is CASSIGRGGYNEQFF. The DNA of the CDR3 is TGTGCCAGTAGTATAGGCCGGGGGGGATACAATGAGCAGTTCTTC.

The chain links TRBV18 to TRBJ1-4, with TRBD1 matching 7 bases. CDR1 KGHSH and CDR2 LQKENI come from the germline V gene. Trimming cost V 1 base and J 3 bases; bases outside gene matches: 11. CDR3 length equals 18 residues. The CDR3 sequence: CASSPRPDRATSNEKLFF. The CDR3 nucleotides are TGTGCCAGCTCACCACGGCCCGACAGGGCGACGTCTAATGAAAAACTGTTTTTT.

This clone has a single count. The rearrangement joins TRBV6-5 to TRBJ2-7, with 7 bases lining up with TRBD2. Germline V lookup: CDR1 MNHEY, CDR2 SVGAGI. The CDR3 consists of 15 residues. With 6 bases clipped from V and 4 bases from J, the junction kept 12 bases outside the gene matches. CDR3 residues: CASSAVASGKYEQYF. Here the CDR3 DNA reads TGTGCCAGCAGCGCGGTGGCTAGCGGTAAATACGAGCAGTACTTC.